The 28 T cell receptor beta chains given below trace back to one sample, sequenced in a study of human T cells and chemical hapten exposure. TCRdb processed the RACE reads anew with MiXCR; each CDR3 protein has one entry. The sample shows over 150,000 distinct CDR3 sequences, around a quarter of them seen only once. Time point of the sample: patch test 3, about 24 weeks after DPC sensitization. Described treatment: therapeutic diphenylcyclopropenone sensitization with weekly scalp DPC. This specimen was whole blood, taken in connection with sensitization to the hapten diphenylcyclopropenone (DPC). These receptors were obtained from a woman aged 18 to 35 with alopecia areata. Some clones in this sample may be carry-over from other donors' samples.

About this clonotype: The conserved phenylalanine or tryptophan normally closing the CDR3 is absent here, so this likely arose from a read error. The chain is built from TRBV7-2 and TRBJ2-1, with no clear D. Trimming removed 1 base at V and 6 bases at J, with 4 bases between. The CDR3 is made up of 12 amino acids. CDR1 and CDR2 (germline): SGHTA, FQGNSA. CDR3 residues: CASSLGRNEQFS. In nucleotides, the CDR3 is TGTGCCAGCAGCTTAGGACGCAATGAGCAGTTCTCC.

The CDR3 nucleotides read TGTGCCAGCAGCGTAGGGGATGGGGGCGCGAGCAATCAGCCCCAGCATTTT. It translates to CASSVGDGGASNQPQHF. The V call is TRBV9, the J call TRBJ1-5, with D possibly being TRBD1 (6 bases). This CDR3 spans 17 amino acids. CDR1 is SGDLS, CDR2 YYNGEE, per germline. V was pared by 0 bases and J by 1 base, with 14 bases between. Looking up the rest from reference TRBV9 and TRBJ1-5 gives the full variable domain: DSGVTQTPKHLITATGQRVTLRCSPRSGDLSVYWYQQSLDQGLQFLIQYYNGEERAKGNILERFSAQQFPDLHSELNLSSLELGDSALYFCASSVGDGGASNQPQHFGDGTRLSIL.

The CDR3 sequence: CASSVALRGDYGYTF. CDR3 in DNA: TGTGCCAGCAGCGTAGCATTACGAGGGGACTATGGCTACACCTTC. The rearrangement joins TRBV9 to TRBJ1-2; the D gene is possibly TRBD1 (5 bases). Per germline, CDR1 SGDLS and CDR2 YYNGEE. V lost 0 bases, J lost 3 bases, and 12 bases lay in between. The length of the CDR3 is 15 residues.

This clonotype has a handful of counts. The V and J genes are TRBV5-4 and TRBJ2-5; TRBD2 agrees at 11 bases. Trimming removed 2 bases from V and 1 base from J; junction bases left unmatched: 7. The CDR3 is made up of 17 amino acids. Germline CDR1 SGHNT, CDR2 YYREEE (reference sequence). CDR3 bases: TGTGCCAGCAGCTTCCGACTAGCGGGACTACCCCAAGAGACCCAGTACTTC. As protein: CASSFRLAGLPQETQYF. The whole variable domain, filled in from reference TRBV5-4 and TRBJ2-5, reads ETGVTQSPTHLIKTRGQQVTLRCSSQSGHNTVSWYQQALGQGPQFIFQYYREEENGRGNFPPRFSGLQFPNYSSELNVNALELDDSALYLCASSFRLAGLPQETQYFGPGTRLLVL.

The rearrangement uses TRBV7-2 and TRBJ2-5; the D gene is possibly TRBD2 (5 bases). Trimming removed 3 bases from V and 5 bases from J, with 13 bases in between. Germline values: CDR1 SGHTA, CDR2 FQGNSA. The CDR3 contains 14 residues. CDR3: CASSLTRRRETQYF. DNA for the CDR3: TGTGCCAGCAGCTTGACGCGGAGGAGGGAGACCCAGTACTTC.

This clonotype has just a few counts. The chain employs TRBV9 and TRBJ2-5; perhaps TRBD2 as D (6 bases). CDR1 and CDR2 from the germline V gene are SGDLS and YYNGEE. Trimming removed 3 bases at V and 0 bases at J, with 6 bases between. The CDR3 has 13 amino acids. The CDR3 bases are TGTGCCAGCAGCGGGGGGGACCAAGAGACCCAGTACTTC. It codes for CASSGGDQETQYF.

This clonotype turned up a few times. The chain employs TRBV29-1 and TRBJ2-7; D is possibly TRBD1 (6 bases). The V gene's germline CDR1 is SQVTM and CDR2 ANQGSEA. The V gene lost 3 bases and the J gene lost 6 bases, with 15 bases spanning the gap. The CDR3 loop spans 13 amino acids. This CDR3 is CSVEQKQGTEQYF. The CDR3 nucleotides are TGCAGCGTTGAGCAAAAACAGGGTACCGAGCAGTACTTC.

This chain connects TRBV15 to TRBJ2-1, with 7 bases lining up with TRBD2. CDR1 and CDR2 from the germline V gene are LNHNV and YYDKDF (reference sequence). CDR3 length: 15 residues. Trimming cost V 3 bases and J 6 bases; bases outside gene matches: 8. The CDR3 region has the DNA TGTGCCACCAGCAGTCAGGCTAGCGGACCCAATGAGCAGTTCTTC. Translating gives CATSSQASGPNEQFF. Full variable domain (rest looked up from reference TRBV15 and TRBJ2-1): DAMVIQNPRYQVTQFGKPVTLSCSQTLNHNVMYWYQQKSSQAPKLLFHYYDKDFNNEADTPDNFQSRRPNTSFCFLDIRSPGLGDTAMYLCATSSQASGPNEQFFGPGTRLTVL.

The chain links TRBV20-1 to TRBJ2-1; 9 bases agree with TRBD2. V lost 6 bases and J lost 3; bases outside the gene matches: 9. Germline CDR1 and CDR2: DFQATT and SNEGSKA (reference sequence). The CDR3 is 15 amino acids. CDR3 sequence (DNA): TGCAGTGCCCCTGGGGTAGCGGGAGACTACAATGAGCAGTTCTTC. Its protein product is CSAPGVAGDYNEQFF.

A remark on this clonotype: One end of the junction fails to match germline, which may point to a read error. CDR3: CVSSLSGFSGGNTEAFF. The CDR3 DNA reads TGCGTCAGCAGTCTCTCGGGTTTTTCGGGCGGGAACACTGAAGCTTTCTTT. This rearrangement joins TRBV4-3 to TRBJ1-1; unclear D gene. Germline loops: CDR1 LGHNA, CDR2 YSLEER. The CDR3 has 17 amino acids.

This clonotype has more than one count but fewer than ten. V usage is TRBV19 and J usage is TRBJ1-5; 7 bases align to TRBD1. There are 14 residues in the CDR3. Trimming cost V 6 bases and J 0 bases; bases outside gene matches: 2. Germline values: CDR1 LNHDA, CDR2 SQIVND (reference sequence). The CDR3 DNA sequence: TGTGCCAGTAGGGGACAGCCTAGCAATCAGCCCCAGCATTTT. Its protein product is CASRGQPSNQPQHF.

This clonotype occurred a few times. The chain is built from TRBV6-5 and TRBJ2-7; TRBD2 matches at 8 bases. Germline CDR1 and CDR2: MNHEY and SVGAGI. Trimming at V came to 2 bases and at J to 3 bases, leaving 9 bases not matched to a gene. The CDR3 is 16 residues long. CDR3 coding DNA: TGTGCCAGCAGTTACGGTCCGGGGGGGATTTACTACGAGCAGTACTTC. Its translation is CASSYGPGGIYYEQYF.

This clonotype was counted a few times. The chain links TRBV6-4 to TRBJ1-4; D remains unclear. V lost 8 bases, J lost 0 bases, and 13 bases lay in between. The CDR3 runs to 15 residues. From germline, CDR1 is MRHNA and CDR2 SNTAGT. The CDR3 is CASSEGSATNEKLFF. The CDR3 DNA reads TGTGCCAGCTCGGAGGGCAGTGCAACTAATGAAAAACTGTTTTTT.

This clonotype occurred a few times. The rearrangement links TRBV10-2 to TRBJ2-7; TRBD2 agrees at 11 bases. The CDR3 sequence is 14 residues long. CDR1 is WSHSY and CDR2 is SAAADI in the germline V gene. J gave up 4 bases and V 8 bases, and 7 bases lay outside the gene matches. Here the CDR3 reads CASLLAGAQYEQYF. CDR3 DNA: TGCGCCAGCTTACTAGCGGGAGCTCAGTACGAGCAGTACTTC.

The J gene is TRBJ2-7, the V gene TRBV30, with 9 nucleotides matching TRBD1. After removal of 2 bases from V and 0 bases from J, the junction contained 2 bases not matched to a gene. Germline CDR1 is GTSNPN and CDR2 is SVGIG (reference sequence). This CDR3 comprises 14 residues. In DNA, the CDR3 is TGTGCCTGGAGTCTGGGACAGGGCTCCTACGAGCAGTACTTC. This codes for CAWSLGQGSYEQYF.

This clonotype occurred a few times. The chain is built from TRBV5-6 and TRBJ2-5, with D perhaps matching TRBD1 (8 bases). The germline V and J ends were trimmed by 0 bases and 5 bases, with 14 bases remaining between them. The length of the CDR3 is 15 residues. CDR1 is SGHDT and CDR2 is YYEEEE in the germline V gene. CDR3 bases: TGTGCCAGCAGCTTGGCCGGACAGGGAGGGGAGACCCAGTACTTC. Translation gives CASSLAGQGGETQYF.

The gene calls are TRBV18 and TRBJ2-5, with TRBD1 as a possible D gene (6 bases). Germline V gives CDR1 KGHSH, CDR2 LQKENI. V lost 0 bases to trimming and J lost 5 bases, with 16 bases between them. CDR3 length: 16 amino acids. CDR3 nucleotides: TGTGCCAGCTCACCACCGGGGGCTAGCAACGGGGAGACCCAGTACTTC. This encodes CASSPPGASNGETQYF.

J is TRBJ2-1 and V is TRBV12-3 or TRBV12-4, with TRBD1 matching over 7 bases. Germline trimming cut 1 base from V and 3 bases from J; bases unmatched to any gene: 0. This CDR3 is 14 amino acids long. CDR3 sequence reads: CASSLGTGYNEQFF. CDR3 in DNA: TGTGCCAGCAGTTTAGGGACAGGCTACAATGAGCAGTTCTTC.

The chain is built from TRBV3-1 and TRBJ1-2; D is unclear. The CDR3 extends over 15 amino acids. Trimming cost V 1 base and J 5 bases, with 14 bases left between them. The germline V gene encodes CDR1 LGHDT and CDR2 YNNKEL (reference sequence). The CDR3 coding sequence is TGTGCCAGCAGCCAAGGGACCTACGGTTGGTATGGCTACACCTTC. This encodes CASSQGTYGWYGYTF.

The chain is built from TRBV7-3 and TRBJ1-2; 7 bases match TRBD1. This CDR3 region has 15 residues. CDR1 SGHTA and CDR2 FQGTGA come from the germline V gene. The ends lost 2 bases at V and 4 bases at J; junction bases unmatched: 7. The chain's CDR3 is CASSLYRGFGYGYTF. CDR3 in DNA: TGTGCCAGCAGCTTATACAGGGGTTTTGGCTATGGCTACACCTTC.

Concerning this clonotype itself: This may be a read error, as it is one base from a much larger clone. The chain joins TRBV29-1 to TRBJ2-1; a weak D match, TRBD1 (5 bases). Between the trimmed V and J ends, which lost 6 bases and 9 bases, there was a span of 12 bases. The CDR3 has 11 residues. Germline lookup yields CDR1 SQVTM and CDR2 ANQGSEA. CDR3 protein: CSVSDRGEQFF. The CDR3 DNA reads TGCAGCGTGTCTGATAGGGGTGAGCAGTTCTTC.

This clonotype was observed a few times. V usage is TRBV20-1 and J usage is TRBJ2-1; 11 positions agree with TRBD2. The length of the CDR3 is 14 residues. In germline, CDR1 is DFQATT, CDR2 SNEGSKA (reference sequence). The V and J ends lost 5 bases and 3 bases, in that order; junction bases with no gene match: 3. The CDR3 region is CSALGLAVYNEQFF. As DNA, the CDR3 is TGCAGTGCTTTGGGACTAGCGGTCTACAATGAGCAGTTCTTC.

A word on this clonotype: At one of its ends the junction is not consistent with the germline gene, which may arise from a read error. This chain connects TRBV27 to TRBJ2-2, with 9 positions matching TRBD2. The germline CDR1 and CDR2 sequences are MNHEY and SMNVEV (reference sequence). This CDR3 region has 14 residues. CDR3 loop: CASSLTSGTGELSF. The CDR3 DNA is TGTGCCAGCAGTTTGACTAGCGGCACCGGGGAGCTGTCTTTT.

This clonotype was recorded a few times. The chain joins TRBV9 to TRBJ2-7; 7 nucleotides agree with TRBD1. Germline V gene sequence: CDR1 SGDLS, CDR2 YYNGEE. The CDR3 runs to 14 residues. V trimming: 4 bases; J trimming: 4 bases; junction bases outside the gene matches: 8. CDR3 in amino acids: CASSPPTQGYEQYF. DNA of the CDR3: TGTGCCAGCAGCCCCCCGACACAGGGGTACGAGCAGTACTTC.

This clonotype has just one count. This chain uses TRBV3-1 with TRBJ2-1; D is perhaps TRBD1 (6 bases). Germline V gives CDR1 LGHDT, CDR2 YNNKEL (reference sequence). The CDR3 is 15 amino acids. V lost 3 bases, J lost 0 bases, and 9 bases lay in between. The DNA of the CDR3 is TGTGCCAGCAGCCAGCTAGGGGGCTCCTACAATGAGCAGTTCTTC. Translating it yields CASSQLGGSYNEQFF.

The chain combines TRBV25-1 with TRBJ2-5; D not resolved. Germline CDR1 MGHDK, CDR2 SYGVNS. This CDR3 has 11 residues. The V end lost 4 bases, the J end lost 6 bases, and 6 bases lay between the germline ends. CDR3 DNA sequence: TGTGCCAGCAGTGGCTTACAGACCCAGTACTTC. Translation: CASSGLQTQYF.

The rearrangement links TRBV19 to TRBJ2-2, with D perhaps TRBD2 (6 bases). Between the trimmed V and J ends, which lost 4 bases and 7 bases, there was a span of 16 bases. CDR1 is LNHDA, CDR2 SQIVND, per germline (reference sequence). The CDR3 extends over 15 amino acids. CDR3 residues: CASSTGRSGHGELFF. The CDR3 DNA reads TGTGCCAGTAGTACCGGACGTAGCGGTCACGGGGAGCTGTTTTTT.

In its sample, this clonotype was seen a few times. The J gene is TRBJ1-1, the V gene TRBV7-9; D uncertain. CDR1 is SEHNR and CDR2 is FQNEAQ in the germline V gene (reference sequence). This CDR3 comprises 15 residues. Deletions cut 1 base from V and 7 bases from J, with 16 bases between. The CDR3 spells CASSLVTGGHSEAFF. CDR3 bases: TGTGCCAGCAGCTTAGTGACTGGAGGGCATAGTGAAGCTTTCTTT.